Listed here are 4 T cell receptor beta chains from one sample, sequenced in a study of blood T cell repertoires in COVID-19. The data were produced by immunoSEQ multiplex PCR, yet TCRdb's version contains in-frame clones alone and is incomplete. The sample yields about 140,000 clones, over 70% seen once. Sequencing was done on a sample of peripheral blood. These receptors all come from a man aged 45-65 years with active or convalescent COVID-19.

V is TRBV27 and J is TRBJ2-1; 14 positions match TRBD2. The CDR3 runs 15 residues. V shed 5 bases and J 10 bases; nucleotides not matched to a gene: 7. Germline loops: CDR1 MNHEY, CDR2 SMNVEV (reference sequence). The CDR3: CASSTGTSGSGEQFF. The DNA of the CDR3 is TGTGCCAGCAGTACCGGGACTAGCGGGAGTGGAGAGCAGTTCTTC.

The gene calls are TRBV11-2 and TRBJ2-5, with 7 bases identical to TRBD2. V gave up 1 base and J gave up 2 bases; unmatched junction bases: 4. The germline CDR1 and CDR2 sequences are SGHAT and FQNNGV. The CDR3 has 15 amino acids. This CDR3 reads CASSLALADQETQYF. CDR3 coding DNA: TGTGCCAGCAGCTTAGCCCTAGCGGATCAAGAGACCCAGTACTTC.

This clone has a single count. In the same sample, other DNA sequences code for this CDR3. J is TRBJ1-4 and V is TRBV6-5; unclear D gene. The CDR3 runs 14 residues. The germline V gene has CDR1 MNHEY and CDR2 SVGAGI. The V end was cut by 4 bases, the J end by 5 bases, with 11 bases between. The CDR3 sequence: CASSSGGYNEKLFF. CDR3 nucleotides: TGTGCCAGCAGTTCCGGAGGTTACAATGAAAAACTGTTTTTT.

This rearrangement joins TRBV28 to TRBJ2-7, with D perhaps TRBD1 (6 bases). The CDR3 covers 15 residues. Per the germline V gene, CDR1 is MDHEN and CDR2 is SYDVKM. V was shortened by 3 bases and J by 2 bases, with 14 bases between the two germline ends. CDR3 bases: TGTGCCAGCAGTTTTCTCAGGGGTGGGACCTACGAGCAGTACTTC. Its protein product is CASSFLRGGTYEQYF.